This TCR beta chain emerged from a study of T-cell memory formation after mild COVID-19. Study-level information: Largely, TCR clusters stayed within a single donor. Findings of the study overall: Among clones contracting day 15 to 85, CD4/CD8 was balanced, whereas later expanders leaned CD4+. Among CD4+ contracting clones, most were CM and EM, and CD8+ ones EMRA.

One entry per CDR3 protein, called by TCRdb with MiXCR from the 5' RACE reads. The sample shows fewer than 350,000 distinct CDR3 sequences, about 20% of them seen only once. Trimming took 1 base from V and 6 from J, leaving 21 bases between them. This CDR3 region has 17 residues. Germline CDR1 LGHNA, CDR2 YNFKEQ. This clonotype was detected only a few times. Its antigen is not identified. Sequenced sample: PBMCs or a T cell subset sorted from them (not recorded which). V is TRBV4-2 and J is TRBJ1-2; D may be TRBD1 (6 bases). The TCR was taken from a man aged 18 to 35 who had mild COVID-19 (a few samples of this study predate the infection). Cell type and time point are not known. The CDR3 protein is CASSQASRAGVEDGYTF. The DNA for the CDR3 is TGTGCCAGCAGCCAAGCCTCTCGGGCAGGGGTGGAGGATGGCTACACCTTC.